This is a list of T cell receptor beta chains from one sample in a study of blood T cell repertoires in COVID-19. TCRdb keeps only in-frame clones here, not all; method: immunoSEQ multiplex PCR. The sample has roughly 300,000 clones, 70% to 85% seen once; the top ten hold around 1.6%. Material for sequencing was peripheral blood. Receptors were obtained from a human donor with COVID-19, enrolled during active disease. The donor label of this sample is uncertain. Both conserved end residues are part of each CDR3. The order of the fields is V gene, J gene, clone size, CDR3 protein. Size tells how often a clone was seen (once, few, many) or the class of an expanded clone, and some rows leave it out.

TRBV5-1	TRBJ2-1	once	CASSLLTGRNEQFF
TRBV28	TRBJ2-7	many	CASSVEDSYEQYF
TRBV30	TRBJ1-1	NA	CAWSVPMTGVNTEAFF
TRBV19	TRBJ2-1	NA	CASSNQRQTSYNEQFF
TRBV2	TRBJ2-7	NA	CASIGPWGGYEQYF
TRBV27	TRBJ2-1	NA	CASSSGLAGNEQFF
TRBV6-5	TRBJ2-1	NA	CATGLAYNEQFF
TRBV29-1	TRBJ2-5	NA	CSVRGETQYF
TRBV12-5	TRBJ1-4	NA	CASARPGTRDEKLFF
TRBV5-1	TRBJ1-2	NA	CASSSTSGTIYGYTF
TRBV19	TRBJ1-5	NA	CASSPQGGGNQPQHF
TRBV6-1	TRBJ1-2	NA	CASRSTGYTF
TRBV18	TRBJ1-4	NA	CASSPMDRAQKLFF
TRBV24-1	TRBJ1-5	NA	CATSDFWQGNQPQHF
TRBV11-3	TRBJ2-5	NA	CASSLRFSGNFQETQYF
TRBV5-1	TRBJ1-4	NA	CASSVDRGGNEKLFF
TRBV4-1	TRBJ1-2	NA	CASSQDRQGLAYGYTF
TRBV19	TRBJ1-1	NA	CASSKRQGLDTEAFF